This T cell receptor beta chain was recorded in a study of T cells in severe cutaneous drug reactions. Notes on the study in general: One public TCRbeta CDR3 appeared in all seven blister samples, averaging roughly 14%.

A word on this clonotype: What it binds is unknown.

Libraries were made by iRepertoire multiplex PCR with TCR subtype-specific primers for bulk and single-cell sequencing. Bulk TCR beta libraries: multiplex PCR with V-, D- and J-region primers. TCRdb reprocessed the multiplex PCR reads; each CDR3 protein has one entry and no DNA is given. Listed are more than 20,000 distinct CDR3 sequences; 6.5% to 8% falls within the top ten. The germline gives CDR1 MNHEY, CDR2 SMNVEV (reference sequence). This CDR3 has 13 residues. Carbamazepine had induced Stevens-Johnson syndrome or toxic epidermal necrolysis in the sequenced donors. CBZ-SJS/TEN patients of Han Chinese (roughly five) and European (about six) origin supplied blood.

This TCR was recovered from a human donor with toxic epidermal necrolysis, a severe cutaneous drug reaction. Material: PBMCs. The chain is built from TRBV27 and TRBJ2-7; as DNA is missing, the TRBD1 call by TCRdb cannot be tested. The CDR3 spells CASSLNRGYEQYF.